The 15 T cell receptor beta chains below come from one sample, sequenced in a study of radiation and T cells in renal cell carcinoma. Time point in this sample: blood 4 weeks post-SBRT, at nephrectomy. Described treatment: 15 Gy SBRT to primary tumor, nephrectomy 4 weeks later. Some clones are missing from TCRdb's copy, which holds only in-frame ones; the method was immunoSEQ multiplex PCR. The table shows just under 150,000 clones, with approximately 86% occurring only once. The specimen was blood, collected from a patient whose treatment included radiotherapy and nephrectomy. These receptors originate from a woman between 45 and 65 years old with renal cell carcinoma.

The chain uses TRBV28 and TRBJ2-7; no reliable D call. Germline CDR1 reads MDHEN; CDR2 reads SYDVKM. With 4 bases removed from V and 4 bases from J, the gap between germline ends came to 17 bases. This CDR3 comprises 15 residues. CDR3 residues: CASSSPTLGQYEQYF. As DNA, the CDR3 is TGTGCCAGCAGTTCCCCGACGCTAGGGCAGTACGAGCAGTACTTC.

V and J are TRBV5-5 and TRBJ2-3; TRBD1 matches 11 bases. The CDR3 has 16 residues. Germline loops: CDR1 SGHKS, CDR2 YYEKEE (reference sequence). The V segment lost 4 bases and the J segment 4 bases; nucleotides outside the gene matches: 8. The CDR3 bases are TGTGCCAGCAGCAGGACAGGGGGCCGTCTTGCAGATACGCAGTATTTT. Encoded protein: CASSRTGGRLADTQYF.

Ten or more counts support this clone. This chain uses TRBV5-6 with TRBJ1-4; TRBD1 agrees at 9 bases. The V and J ends lost 3 bases and 8 bases, in that order; junction bases with no gene match: 8. Germline CDR1 reads SGHDT; CDR2 reads YYEEEE. This CDR3 region has 15 residues. The CDR3 DNA follows: TGTGCCAGCAGCTCAACAGGGGGCCTTGGAGAAAAACTGTTTTTT. This translates into CASSSTGGLGEKLFF.

V is TRBV30 and J is TRBJ1-5; the match to TRBD1 covers 9 bases. The V gene's germline CDR1 is GTSNPN and CDR2 SVGIG (reference sequence). This CDR3 has 14 amino acids. V dropped 4 bases and J dropped 4; count of bases not matched to a gene: 5. The chain's CDR3 is CAWTTGTGNQPQHF. CDR3 coding DNA: TGTGCCTGGACCACCGGGACAGGGAATCAGCCCCAGCATTTT.

About this clone itself: The junction shows a germline mismatch at one end, possibly a read error. This chain links TRBV15 with TRBJ1-1, with a tentative D call TRBD1 (6 bases). Germline values: CDR1 LNHNV, CDR2 YYDKDF (reference sequence). The CDR3 spans 12 residues. CDR3 in amino acids: CATSRDGTGRVF. CDR3 sequence (DNA): TGTGCCACCAGCAGAGATGGAACAGGGCGGGTCTTT.

This rearrangement joins TRBV28 to TRBJ1-1; TRBD1 is a possible D gene (5 bases). The CDR3 extends over 14 amino acids. V was clipped by 6 bases and J by 1 base, with 12 bases between them. The V gene's germline CDR1 is MDHEN and CDR2 SYDVKM. The CDR3 here is CASRPGTGNTEAFF. CDR3 bases: TGTGCCAGCAGACCTGGGACGGGGAACACTGAAGCTTTCTTT.

The V gene is TRBV7-9, the J gene TRBJ1-1; perhaps TRBD1 as D (6 bases). Trimming stripped 5 bases from V and 6 bases from J, with 16 bases between. There are 14 residues in the CDR3. CDR1 and CDR2 from the germline V gene are SEHNR and FQNEAQ (reference sequence). Written as DNA, the CDR3 is TGTGCCAGCAGCCCTTCGGGGGGCGACGCTGAAGCTTTCTTT. Amino acid sequence: CASSPSGGDAEAFF.

The chain combines TRBV28 with TRBJ2-1; 9 nucleotides line up with TRBD1. Losses at the gene ends were 1 base for V and 4 bases for J; bases not matched to a gene: 8. The CDR3 length is 17 residues. CDR1 is MDHEN, CDR2 SYDVKM, per germline. CDR3 nucleotide sequence: TGTGCCAGCAGTTTATTAGGGACAGGGTACCGTTACAATGAGCAGTTCTTC. Translating it yields CASSLLGTGYRYNEQFF.

The V gene is TRBV19, the J gene TRBJ2-2; D perhaps matches TRBD2 (6 bases). V shed 3 bases and J shed 5 bases, with 19 bases lying between them. The CDR3 totals 17 residues. Germline CDR1 is LNHDA and CDR2 is SQIVND (reference sequence). The CDR3 region is CASSMDKEGARTGELFF. In DNA, the CDR3 is TGTGCCAGTAGTATGGACAAGGAGGGCGCGAGAACCGGGGAGCTGTTTTTT.

This rearrangement joins TRBV27 to TRBJ1-2; 9 nucleotides agree with TRBD1. V trimming: 11 bases; J trimming: 5 bases; junction bases outside the gene matches: 21. CDR1 is MNHEY, CDR2 SMNVEV, per germline (reference sequence). This CDR3 spans 17 amino acids. CDR3 DNA sequence: TGTGCCTCAGGGGCTTGGACAGGGGAAAACCAACTATATGGCTACACCTTC. It is translated as CASGAWTGENQLYGYTF.

This clone was seen once. The genes are TRBV7-2 and TRBJ2-7, with a possible D match to TRBD1 (5 bases). CDR1 SGHTA and CDR2 FQGNSA come from the germline V gene. CDR3 size: 13 residues. Trimming shortened V by 5 bases and J by 5 bases, and 13 bases separated the two germline ends. The CDR3 DNA follows: TGTGCCAGCAGCATCCAGGGCCCGGACGAGCAGTACTTC. Translation: CASSIQGPDEQYF.

This chain uses TRBV10-3 with TRBJ1-1; TRBD1 is a possible D gene (5 bases). V was cut by 7 bases and J by 1 base, with 16 bases left in between. This CDR3 comprises 15 residues. Looked up from germline, CDR1 is ENHRY and CDR2 is SYGVKD. The CDR3 DNA sequence: TGTGCCATCACAGAGAATCCCGGGACGAACACTGAAGCTTTCTTT. This sequence encodes CAITENPGTNTEAFF.

The chain recombines TRBV19 with TRBJ1-5; TRBD1 aligns across 7 bases. V shed 8 bases and J 7 bases; nucleotides not matched to a gene: 8. The germline V gene has CDR1 LNHDA and CDR2 SQIVND (reference sequence). The CDR3 length is 13 residues. In DNA form, the CDR3 reads TGTGCCAGTGCCGAGACAGGGCGGCAGCCCCAGCATTTT. This gives the protein CASAETGRQPQHF.

This chain links TRBV6-1 with TRBJ2-1; 9 nucleotides line up with TRBD1. This CDR3 region has 15 residues. J was trimmed by 8 bases and V by 6 bases; bases with no gene match: 11. Germline V CDR1 and CDR2: MNHNS, SASEGT. The CDR3 here is CASRVGQGPLDEQFF. CDR3 DNA: TGTGCCAGCAGAGTTGGACAGGGGCCTTTGGATGAGCAGTTCTTC.

This clone has only one observation. This chain connects TRBV6-5 to TRBJ1-2; 9 nucleotides line up with TRBD1. CDR1 and CDR2 (germline): MNHEY, SVGAGI. V dropped 2 bases and J dropped 7; count of bases not matched to a gene: 5. This CDR3 contains 14 residues. In DNA, the CDR3 is TGTGCCAGCAGTTACAGGACAGGGGAAGGTGGCTACACCTTC. This sequence encodes CASSYRTGEGGYTF.